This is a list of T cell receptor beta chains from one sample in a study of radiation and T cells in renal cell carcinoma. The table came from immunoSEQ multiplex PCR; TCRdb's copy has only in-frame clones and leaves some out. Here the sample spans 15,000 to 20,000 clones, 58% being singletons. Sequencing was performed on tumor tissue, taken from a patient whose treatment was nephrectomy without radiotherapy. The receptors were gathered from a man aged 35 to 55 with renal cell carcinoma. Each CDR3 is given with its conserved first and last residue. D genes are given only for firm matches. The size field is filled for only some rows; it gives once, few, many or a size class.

DNA: TGTGCCAGCAGCAACCCAAAAGCGGGGGCCTCAACCTACGAGCAGTACTTC; CDR3: CASSNPKAGASTYEQYF; D: TRBD2; J: TRBJ2-7; V: TRBV7-8; size: few
DNA: TGTGCCAGCAGCGTAGGGGTGGCAGGGGGTATAGCAGATACGCAGTATTTT; CDR3: CASSVGVAGGIADTQYF; D: TRBD1; J: TRBJ2-3; V: TRBV9; size: .
DNA: TGCGCCAGCAGCCTAGGACAGGGGGTAGTCTACACCTTC; CDR3: CASSLGQGVVYTF; D: TRBD1; J: TRBJ1-2; V: TRBV5-1; size: medium-sized
DNA: TGTGCCAGCAGCACCAACCCAGTTCTAAATTCACCCCTCCACTTT; CDR3: CASSTNPVLNSPLHF; D: .; J: TRBJ1-6; V: TRBV6-5; size: medium-sized
DNA: TGTGCCTGGAGTAAGATCACAGATACGCAGTATTTT; CDR3: CAWSKITDTQYF; D: .; J: TRBJ2-3; V: TRBV30; size: .
DNA: TGTGCCAGCATGAGATCCCCGCCCCTCCACTTT; CDR3: CASMRSPPLHF; D: .; J: TRBJ1-6; V: TRBV27; size: once
DNA: TGCAGCGTTGCGGGACAGCTGAACACTGAAGCTTTCTTT; CDR3: CSVAGQLNTEAFF; D: TRBD1; J: TRBJ1-1; V: TRBV29-1; size: .
DNA: TGTGCCAGCAGTTTTAATGGAGAAAAACTGTTTTTT; CDR3: CASSFNGEKLFF; D: .; J: TRBJ1-4; V: TRBV27; size: .
DNA: TGTGCCAGCAAAGGGACATCGAACACCGGGGAGCTGTTTTTT; CDR3: CASKGTSNTGELFF; D: .; J: TRBJ2-2; V: TRBV11-3; size: .
DNA: TGTGCCAGCAGTTACTCGAGGGAAAAACTGTTTTTT; CDR3: CASSYSREKLFF; D: .; J: TRBJ1-4; V: TRBV6-6; size: medium-sized
DNA: TGCGCCAGCAGGTCAGGGGGCTCGGACACTGAAGCTTTCTTT; CDR3: CASRSGGSDTEAFF; D: TRBD1; J: TRBJ1-1; V: TRBV5-1; size: .
DNA: TGTGCCAGCAGCCCCTACCAGGGTTTTGCCTATGGCTACACCTTC; CDR3: CASSPYQGFAYGYTF; D: .; J: TRBJ1-2; V: TRBV5-4; size: .
DNA: TGCGCCAGCAGAGAGACAGGGGGCCTGCGTACTGAAGCTTTCTTT; CDR3: CASRETGGLRTEAFF; D: TRBD1; J: TRBJ1-1; V: TRBV5-1; size: medium-sized
DNA: TGTGCCAGCTCACCCAGGGGAATAAGTGGAAACACCATATATTTT; CDR3: CASSPRGISGNTIYF; D: .; J: TRBJ1-3; V: TRBV18; size: few
DNA: TGTGCCAGCAGTGAAGGGGGCTCTGGGGCCAACGTCCTGACTTTC; CDR3: CASSEGGSGANVLTF; D: .; J: TRBJ2-6; V: TRBV6-1; size: .
DNA: TGTGCCAGCAGTACCAGGGGTCTCGGGCAGCCCCAGCATTTT; CDR3: CASSTRGLGQPQHF; D: .; J: TRBJ1-5; V: TRBV28; size: .
DNA: TGTGCCAGCAGCGTCGGAGGTTCAGCCTACGAGCAGTACTTC; CDR3: CASSVGGSAYEQYF; D: .; J: TRBJ2-7; V: TRBV9; size: .
DNA: TGTGCCAGCAGATTAAGAGCAGGCAATCAGCCCCAGCATTTT; CDR3: CASRLRAGNQPQHF; D: .; J: TRBJ1-5; V: TRBV6-6; size: .
DNA: TGCGCCAGCAGCTTGGAGGAGGGGGCCAACGTCCTGACTTTC; CDR3: CASSLEEGANVLTF; D: .; J: TRBJ2-6; V: TRBV5-1; size: .
DNA: TGTGCCAGCACCCAGTGGGGGGGGGAGACCCAGTACTTC; CDR3: CASTQWGGETQYF; D: TRBD2; J: TRBJ2-5; V: TRBV6-5; size: .